This entry is about one T cell receptor (beta chain). Germline V gene data show CDR1 as SGHNT and CDR2 as YYREEE (reference sequence). J lost 4 bases, V lost 5 bases, and 3 bases had no gene match. CDR3 length: 14 residues. This record comes from a study of blood T cell repertoires in COVID-19. Looking at the study overall: The United States, Italy and Spain provided the acute and convalescent COVID-19 samples. The analysed material was cDNA or gDNA that came from T cells, B-cell-depleted T cells, or PBMCs.

The table came from immunoSEQ multiplex PCR; TCRdb's copy has only in-frame clones and leaves some out. The sample yields approximately 240,000 clones, approximately 86% seen once. The sequence derives from a woman in her sixties with active or convalescent COVID-19. Sequencing input: peripheral blood. V usage is TRBV5-4 and J usage is TRBJ2-3; 11 bases match TRBD1. DNA of the CDR3: TGTGCCAGCAGACCGGGACAGGGGGCAGATACGCAGTATTTT. Its protein product is CASRPGQGADTQYF.